The sequence of this TCR beta chain was determined in a study of immune cell composition in non-small cell lung cancer. Turning to the study itself: Most cases were lung adenocarcinoma or squamous cell carcinoma. The study's findings and limits: Tumour-reactive clones were not shown to match dominant in vivo tumour clones.

About this clone: The antigen remains unidentified.

Sequencing was performed with immunoSEQ multiplex PCR; in TCRdb, only in-frame clones are kept and a portion is missing. The sample consists of under 20,000 clones, 77% of them appearing once. Normal lung sampling was at least 3 cm from the tumour, as distant as possible. The germline CDR1 and CDR2 sequences are SGHNT and YENEEA. The V and J ends lost 5 bases and 13 bases, in that order; junction bases with no gene match: 8. The CDR3 is 12 amino acids. The sample also formed part of further work on CD4 T cells in lung cancer. This second study notes: Blood T cells were screened for responses to candidate mutation neoepitopes.

This TCR was recovered from a human donor with non-small cell lung cancer. The specimen sequenced was non-adjacent lung tissue. The chain carries TRBV11-3 and TRBJ1-1, with 9 bases fitting TRBD1. CDR3 bases: TGTGCCAGCAGCCGGTCGGACAGGGGTATTTTCTTT. Translating it yields CASSRSDRGIFF.